The 4 T cell receptor beta chains in this list originate from one sample, sequenced in a study of technical replicates of blood from several donors. The table came from immunoSEQ multiplex PCR; TCRdb's copy has only in-frame clones and leaves some out. The sample consists of 74,000 or so clones, around 96% of them appearing once. Sequencing was done on a sample of T cells isolated from PBMCs. All receptors come from a human donor in good health.

The V gene is TRBV6-5, the J gene TRBJ1-1, with 7 bases matching TRBD1. This CDR3 comprises 13 residues. Germline-derived CDR1 and CDR2 are MNHEY and SVGAGI. The J segment lost 7 bases and the V segment lost 2 bases, leaving 4 bases of the junction unmatched. The CDR3 coding sequence is TGTGCCAGCAGTTACCAGGGGACAGATGAAGCTTTCTTT. Amino acid sequence: CASSYQGTDEAFF.

The chain links TRBV27 to TRBJ1-2; D unclear. The CDR3 length is 13 residues. Germline V gene data show CDR1 as MNHEY and CDR2 as SMNVEV (reference sequence). V was cut by 3 bases and J by 0 bases, with 5 bases left in between. Written as DNA, the CDR3 is TGTGCCAGCAGTTTCCCCTCTAACTATGGCTACACCTTC. It encodes CASSFPSNYGYTF.

The chain recombines TRBV27 with TRBJ1-6, with D uncertain. Germline V gene lookup returns CDR1 MNHEY and CDR2 SMNVEV (reference sequence). This CDR3 comprises 13 residues. Trimming removed 1 base at V and 13 bases at J, with 11 bases between. The DNA for the CDR3 is TGTGCCAGCAGTTTATTGGGGAGGGTCCCCCTCCACTTT. Amino acids: CASSLLGRVPLHF.

This clone is a singleton in its sample. This sequence joins TRBV5-1 and TRBJ2-5; D not certain. The CDR3 covers 16 residues. The V end lost 0 bases, the J end lost 0 bases, and 12 bases lay between the germline ends. Looked up from germline, CDR1 is SGHRS and CDR2 is YFSETQ. As DNA, the CDR3 is TGCGCCAGCAGCTTGGGTGCTACGGGTTACCAAGAGACCCAGTACTTC. It is translated as CASSLGATGYQETQYF.